The rows below give T cell receptor beta chains drawn from one sample of a study of blood T cell repertoires in COVID-19. Some clones are missing from TCRdb's copy, which holds only in-frame ones; the method was immunoSEQ multiplex PCR. The table records 390,000 or so clones, around 90% of them present only once. Sequencing input: peripheral blood. These receptors were taken from a woman in her thirties with COVID-19, enrolled during active disease. The conserved cysteine and the conserved F or W are not part of the CDR3 here. Clone size is shown for a subset of rows, as once, few, many or a class of expanded clone.

v_gene	abundance	CDR3aa
TRBV28	.	ASSFWSQGGTRQY
TRBV6-1	.	ASSEIAAAYGYT
TRBV13	.	ASSLGERDYTDTQY
TRBV6-5	.	ASSYHGAGEREKLF
TRBV7-2	.	ATRGQPNSPLH
TRBV4-1	.	ASSQGTGGNYGYT
TRBV24-1	.	ATSDQRQGLQETQY
TRBV18	.	ASSLKQGSTYEQY
TRBV12-5	.	ASGSDRGPNGYT
TRBV28	once	ASSFQGYKPGTGGPGNTIY
TRBV4-2	.	ASSQGTSEHEQF
TRBV19	once	ASSMDSRREQY
TRBV7-6	.	ASSPGAGELF
TRBV29-1	.	SVGDSDNEQF
TRBV27	.	ASSYSTGPTDTQY
TRBV10-3	.	AISESTVSTYGYT
TRBV15	.	ATSRKRRGGYGYT
TRBV9	once	ASSDAGSGSPLH
TRBV28	.	ASSSPPLMRSYNEQF
TRBV9	.	ASSPPPASGDRDTQY
TRBV6-2/TRBV6-3	.	ASSYGGTSGAVETQY
TRBV2	.	ASRGVIPAGDTIY
TRBV5-6	.	ASSSLSAEAF
TRBV5-5	.	ASSFRGIPNTGELF
TRBV3-1/TRBV3-2	.	ASSQEGRLLF
TRBV6-2/TRBV6-3	.	ASSYSDRKSPLH
TRBV7-9	once	ASGTSARVETQY
TRBV7-9	.	ASSLMGWTTGVGGEAF
TRBV5-6	many	ASRRTSGYNEQF
TRBV7-8	.	ASSQAVTSTDTQY
TRBV6-2/TRBV6-3	.	ASSYSYYEQY
TRBV27	once	AIALSSYNEQF
TRBV29-1	.	SVGSGQDNEKLF
TRBV27	.	ASSLKSSYNEQF
TRBV4-1	.	ASSQGGQGGTGELF
TRBV19	.	ASSRRRGWGSGNQPQH